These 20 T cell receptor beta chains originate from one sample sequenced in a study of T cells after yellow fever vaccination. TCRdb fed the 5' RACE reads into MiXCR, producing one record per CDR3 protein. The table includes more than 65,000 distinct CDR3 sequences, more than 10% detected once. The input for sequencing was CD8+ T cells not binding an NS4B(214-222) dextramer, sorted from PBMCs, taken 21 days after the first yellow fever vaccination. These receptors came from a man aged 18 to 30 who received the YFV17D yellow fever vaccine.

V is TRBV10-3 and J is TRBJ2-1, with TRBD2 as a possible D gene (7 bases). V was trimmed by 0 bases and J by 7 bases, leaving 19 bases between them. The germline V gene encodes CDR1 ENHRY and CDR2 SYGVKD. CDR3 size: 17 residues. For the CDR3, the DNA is TGTGCCATCAGTGAGTCTGTGGGGGGGGCGCGAAGGAATGAGCAGTTCTTC. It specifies CAISESVGGARRNEQFF.

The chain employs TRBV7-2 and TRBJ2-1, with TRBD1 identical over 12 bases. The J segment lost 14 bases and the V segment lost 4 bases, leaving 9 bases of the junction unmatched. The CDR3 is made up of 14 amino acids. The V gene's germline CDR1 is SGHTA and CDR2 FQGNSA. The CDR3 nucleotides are TGTGCCAGCAGCTCGCCGGGACAGGGGGCTAAAAAGTTCTTC. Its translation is CASSSPGQGAKKFF.

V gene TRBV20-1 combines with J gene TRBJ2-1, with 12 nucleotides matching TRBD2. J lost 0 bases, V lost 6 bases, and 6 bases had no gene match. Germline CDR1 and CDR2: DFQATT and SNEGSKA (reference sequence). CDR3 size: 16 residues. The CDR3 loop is CSAQGLAGHSYNEQFF. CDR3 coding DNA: TGCAGTGCCCAGGGACTAGCGGGCCACTCCTACAATGAGCAGTTCTTC.

CDR3 DNA: TGCGCCAGCAGCCAAGAGGTCAGAAGTTACGAGCAGTACTTC. This gives the protein CASSQEVRSYEQYF. The chain has TRBV4-1 and TRBJ2-7; D gene ambiguous. The V end was cut by 0 bases, the J end by 4 bases, with 10 bases between. There are 14 residues in the CDR3. Germline CDR1 reads MGHRA; CDR2 reads YSYEKL.

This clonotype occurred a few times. CDR3 DNA sequence: TGTGCCAGCAGCCCCCTTAAGGACTACACTGAAGCTTTCTTT. The encoded protein is CASSPLKDYTEAFF. J is TRBJ1-1 and V is TRBV4-2; D remains ambiguous. V dropped 4 bases and J dropped 3 bases, with 12 bases sitting between them. CDR1 is LGHNA and CDR2 is YNFKEQ in the germline V gene. There are 14 residues in the CDR3.

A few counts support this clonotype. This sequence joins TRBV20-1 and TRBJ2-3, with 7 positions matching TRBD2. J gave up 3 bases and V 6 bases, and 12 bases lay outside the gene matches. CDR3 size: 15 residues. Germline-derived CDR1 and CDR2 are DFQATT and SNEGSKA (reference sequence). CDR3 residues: CSAAYVKLATDTQYF. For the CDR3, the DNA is TGCAGTGCCGCTTACGTAAAACTAGCGACAGATACGCAGTATTTT.

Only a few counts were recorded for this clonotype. The CDR3 nucleotides are TGTGCCAGCAGCTTAGCAGCGGACTACGAGCAGTACGTC. This sequence encodes CASSLAADYEQYV. This chain uses TRBV11-1 with TRBJ2-7, with D tentatively TRBD2 (5 bases). Trimming removed 0 bases at V and 3 bases at J, with 6 bases between. The CDR3 extends over 13 amino acids. Germline CDR1 is SGHAT and CDR2 is FQDESV (reference sequence).

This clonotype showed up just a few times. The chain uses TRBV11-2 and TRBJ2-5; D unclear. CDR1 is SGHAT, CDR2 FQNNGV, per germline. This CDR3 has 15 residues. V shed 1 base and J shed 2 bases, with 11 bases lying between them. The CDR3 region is CASSLGSGSQETQYF. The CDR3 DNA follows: TGTGCCAGCAGCTTAGGAAGTGGCAGTCAAGAGACCCAGTACTTC.

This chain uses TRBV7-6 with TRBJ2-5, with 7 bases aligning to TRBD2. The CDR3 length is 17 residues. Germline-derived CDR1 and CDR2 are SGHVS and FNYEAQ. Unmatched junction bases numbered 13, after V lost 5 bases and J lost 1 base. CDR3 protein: CASSPTPAGESQETQYF. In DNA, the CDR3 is TGTGCCAGCAGCCCAACCCCCGCGGGGGAGAGCCAAGAGACCCAGTACTTC.

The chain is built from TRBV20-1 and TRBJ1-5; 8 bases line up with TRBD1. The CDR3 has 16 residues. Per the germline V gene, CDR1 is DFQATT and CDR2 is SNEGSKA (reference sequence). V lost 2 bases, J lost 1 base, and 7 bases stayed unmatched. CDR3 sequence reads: CSARPLGQGSNQPQHF. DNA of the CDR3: TGCAGTGCTAGACCCCTCGGACAGGGAAGCAATCAGCCCCAGCATTTT.

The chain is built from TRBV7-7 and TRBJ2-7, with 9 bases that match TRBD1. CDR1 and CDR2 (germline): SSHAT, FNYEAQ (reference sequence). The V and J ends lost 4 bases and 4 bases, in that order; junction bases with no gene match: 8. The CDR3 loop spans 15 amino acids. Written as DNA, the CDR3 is TGTGCCAGCAGCTCAAATGTCGGACAGGGGTACGAGCAGTACTTC. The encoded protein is CASSSNVGQGYEQYF.

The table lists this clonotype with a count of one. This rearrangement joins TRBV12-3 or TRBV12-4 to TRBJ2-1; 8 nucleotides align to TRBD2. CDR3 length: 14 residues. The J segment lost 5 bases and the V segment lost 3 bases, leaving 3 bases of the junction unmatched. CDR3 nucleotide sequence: TGTGCCAGCAGTTTCGGCGGGGGGAACAATGAGCAGTTCTTC. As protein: CASSFGGGNNEQFF.

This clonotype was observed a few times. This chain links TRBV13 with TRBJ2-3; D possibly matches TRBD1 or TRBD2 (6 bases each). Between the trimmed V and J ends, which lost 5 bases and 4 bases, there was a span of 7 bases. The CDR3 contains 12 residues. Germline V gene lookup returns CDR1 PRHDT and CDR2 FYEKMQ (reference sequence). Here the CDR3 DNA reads TGTGCCAGCAGCCGGGGGCCAGATACGCAGTATTTT. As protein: CASSRGPDTQYF.

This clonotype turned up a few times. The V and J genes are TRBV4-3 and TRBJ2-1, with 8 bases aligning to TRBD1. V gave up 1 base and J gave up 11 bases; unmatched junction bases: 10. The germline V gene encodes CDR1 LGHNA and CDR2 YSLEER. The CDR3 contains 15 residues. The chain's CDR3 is CASSQGTGSTTKQFF. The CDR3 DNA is TGCGCCAGCAGCCAAGGGACAGGGAGTACAACGAAGCAGTTCTTC.

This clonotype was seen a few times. DNA for the CDR3: TGCGCCAGCAGCCAAGAAGGCGCGGGGGGAAACTACAATGAGCAGTTCTTC. Residues: CASSQEGAGGNYNEQFF. This chain connects TRBV4-3 to TRBJ2-1; TRBD2 matches 8 bases. CDR3 length: 17 residues. V lost 0 bases, J lost 3 bases, and 7 bases stayed unmatched. CDR1 and CDR2 from the germline V gene are LGHNA and YSLEER.

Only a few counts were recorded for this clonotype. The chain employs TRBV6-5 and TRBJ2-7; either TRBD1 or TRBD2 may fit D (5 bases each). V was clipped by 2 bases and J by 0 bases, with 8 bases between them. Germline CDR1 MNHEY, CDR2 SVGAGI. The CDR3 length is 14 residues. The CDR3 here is CASSYEGPSYEQYF. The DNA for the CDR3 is TGTGCCAGCAGTTACGAGGGGCCCTCCTACGAGCAGTACTTC.

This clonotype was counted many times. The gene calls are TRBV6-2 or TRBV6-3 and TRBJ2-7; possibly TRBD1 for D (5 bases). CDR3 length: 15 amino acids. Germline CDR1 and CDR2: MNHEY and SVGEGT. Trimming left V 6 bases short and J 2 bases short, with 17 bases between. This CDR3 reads CASSFQDGATYEQYV. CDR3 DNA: TGTGCCAGCAGCTTTCAGGATGGGGCTACCTACGAGCAGTACGTC.

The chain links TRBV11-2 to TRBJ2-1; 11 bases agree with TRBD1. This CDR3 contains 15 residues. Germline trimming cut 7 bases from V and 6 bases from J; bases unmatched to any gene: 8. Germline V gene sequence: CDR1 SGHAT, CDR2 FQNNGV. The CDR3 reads CASNPGQGASNEQFF. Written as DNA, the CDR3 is TGTGCCAGCAACCCCGGACAGGGGGCGAGCAATGAGCAGTTCTTC.

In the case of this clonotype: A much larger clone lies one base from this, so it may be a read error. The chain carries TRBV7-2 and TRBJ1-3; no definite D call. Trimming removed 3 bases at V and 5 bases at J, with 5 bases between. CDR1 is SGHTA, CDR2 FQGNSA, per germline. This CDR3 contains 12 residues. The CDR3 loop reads CASSFVRNTIYF. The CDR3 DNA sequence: TGTGCCAGCAGCTTTGTCAGAAACACCATATATTTT.

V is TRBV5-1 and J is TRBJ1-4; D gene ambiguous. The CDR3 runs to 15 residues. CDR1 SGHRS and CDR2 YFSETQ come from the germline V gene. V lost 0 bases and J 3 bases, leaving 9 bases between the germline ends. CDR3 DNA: TGCGCCAGCAGCTTGGGTAGGCCGGCTAATGAAAAACTGTTTTTT. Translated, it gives CASSLGRPANEKLFF.